This T cell receptor (beta chain) was identified in a study of radiotherapy plus CTLA-4 blockade in lung cancer. Study background: An objective response was seen in 18% of patients, and disease control in 25% to 40%. Study results and caveats: The best predictor of response was reported to be early blood T cell clone dynamics, with interferon-beta. Clones derived from tumor TCRs expanded in blood after radiotherapy plus ipilimumab.

As regards this clone: Its antigen is unidentified.

It was focal radiation plus CTLA-4 blockade with ipilimumab that patients with chemo-refractory metastatic non-small-cell lung cancer received. This CDR3 is 13 amino acids long. The germline V gene encodes CDR1 SGHTA and CDR2 FQGNSA. Using immunoSEQ multiplex PCR, the repertoire was profiled, and TCRdb retains in-frame clones only, with some absent. Here the sample spans tens of thousands of clones, 70% to 90% being singletons. The clonotype was recovered from a human donor with non-small cell lung cancer whose response to radiotherapy plus ipilimumab could not be evaluated. This specimen was peripheral blood, taken from a patient treated with radiotherapy plus ipilimumab. The chain is built from TRBV7-2 and TRBJ2-5; tentatively, D is TRBD2 (5 bases). The DNA end is a closer match to TRBJ2-7, so the J assignment may be wrong. The CDR3 reads CASSFRGEAEQYF. Here the CDR3 DNA reads TGTGCCAGCAGCTTTCGGGGAGAGGCCGAGCAGTACTTC.